This T cell receptor beta chain was profiled in a study of blood T cell repertoires in COVID-19. Study background: Sample material is recorded as cDNA or gDNA derived from T cells, B-cell-depleted T cells, or PBMCs.

This CDR3 has 12 residues. Germline V gene lookup returns CDR1 SNHLY and CDR2 FYNNEI. J lost 8 bases, V lost 6 bases, and 4 bases had no gene match. The study drew participants aged about 18 to 95 years from around 24 US areas. Measured with immunoSEQ multiplex PCR; TCRdb has only the in-frame clones, and not every one. Here the sample spans about 380,000 clones, around 89% being singletons. This clone showed up just once. J is TRBJ1-1 and V is TRBV2, with 9 bases matching TRBD1. This receptor was identified in a woman under 30 who had recovered from COVID-19. The sample was PBMCs or T cells enriched from blood (not recorded which). This CDR3 is CASRGTGPEAFF. The CDR3 nucleotides read TGTGCCAGCAGGGGGACAGGGCCCGAAGCTTTCTTT.